Shown below are 14 T cell receptor beta chains from a single sample sequenced in a study of long-term antiretroviral therapy in people with HIV. Run at survey level, the immunoSEQ assay was version v3.0. Produced via immunoSEQ multiplex PCR; TCRdb's table is partial and in-frame only. The sample holds over 35,000 clones, roughly 80% seen once. Sequences were derived from unsorted PBMCs, sampled 1.5 years after starting antiretroviral therapy. These receptors originate from a man aged 18 to 29 with HIV.

In its sample, this clone was seen a few times. V usage is TRBV28 and J usage is TRBJ1-2; 8 bases fit TRBD1. Germline values: CDR1 MDHEN, CDR2 SYDVKM. The J segment lost 7 bases and the V segment lost 6 bases, leaving 16 bases of the junction unmatched. The CDR3 spans 16 residues. Written as DNA, the CDR3 is TGTGCCAGCAGAACCGGACAGGGAGTCGGCCCAGGTGGCTACACCTTC. As protein: CASRTGQGVGPGGYTF.

V usage is TRBV9 and J usage is TRBJ1-1; D gene uncertain. The germline V gene encodes CDR1 SGDLS and CDR2 YYNGEE. The V end was cut by 0 bases, the J end by 3 bases, with 9 bases between. CDR3 length: 14 amino acids. CDR3 sequence (DNA): TGTGCCAGCAGCGTAGCGAGTGGGGACACTGAAGCTTTCTTT. Encoded protein: CASSVASGDTEAFF.

The V call is TRBV7-6, the J call TRBJ1-2; tentative D call: TRBD1 (6 bases). V was trimmed by 3 bases and J by 3 bases, leaving 17 bases between them. This CDR3 is built from 16 residues. CDR1 SGHVS and CDR2 FNYEAQ come from the germline V gene. The CDR3 sequence is CASSFPLGEGDYGYTF. CDR3 nucleotide sequence: TGTGCCAGCAGCTTTCCCCTAGGAGAGGGGGACTATGGCTACACCTTC.

This clone was counted only a few times. The rearrangement joins TRBV4-3 to TRBJ2-7; possible D gene TRBD2, 6 bases. Germline loops: CDR1 LGHNA, CDR2 YSLEER. Trimming pared 6 bases from V and 6 bases from J, leaving 18 bases between. There are 14 residues in the CDR3. The CDR3 loop is CASSLGPGGSEQYF. The CDR3 DNA reads TGCGCCAGCAGTTTGGGACCCGGGGGTAGCGAGCAGTACTTC.

The V and J genes are TRBV19 and TRBJ1-4; D not certain. V lost 3 bases, J lost 12 bases, and 14 bases lay in between. Looked up from germline, CDR1 is LNHDA and CDR2 is SQIVND (reference sequence). The CDR3 spans 13 residues. CDR3: CASSMRRPAELFF. The DNA for the CDR3 is TGTGCCAGTAGTATGCGGCGTCCAGCGGAACTGTTTTTT.

The chain employs TRBV6-5 and TRBJ2-3; D might be TRBD2 (5 bases). The CDR3 extends over 14 amino acids. V lost 6 bases, J lost 5 bases, and 15 bases lay in between. CDR1 is MNHEY, CDR2 SVGAGI, per germline. CDR3 nucleotide sequence: TGTGCCAGCAGAGGTGGCGGGTACCAAGATACGCAGTATTTT. It yields the protein CASRGGGYQDTQYF.

V gene TRBV23-1 combines with J gene TRBJ2-7; D unresolved. TRBV23-1 is annotated as an ORF whose role is uncertain. CDR3 size: 13 residues. V lost 8 bases to trimming and J lost 5 bases, with 16 bases between them. The DNA of the CDR3 is TGCGCCAGCCGCCCACCCAGGCTCAACGAGCAGTACTTC. Its protein is CASRPPRLNEQYF.

The V and J genes are TRBV7-2 and TRBJ2-7, with D unresolved. CDR1 is SGHTA and CDR2 is FQGNSA in the germline V gene. V was clipped by 3 bases and J by 3 bases, with 3 bases between them. The CDR3 consists of 11 residues. For the CDR3, the DNA is TGTGCCAGCAGCTTGGACTACGAGCAGTACTTC. Translated, it gives CASSLDYEQYF.

The chain is built from TRBV6-1 and TRBJ2-3; 15 bases line up with TRBD2. CDR1 MNHNS and CDR2 SASEGT come from the germline V gene. The CDR3 runs 20 residues. V was pared by 4 bases and J by 1 base, with 12 bases of the junction left unmatched. The DNA for the CDR3 is TGTGCCAGCAGTGGAACAACCGGACTAGCGGGAGGGTTGGGCACAGATACGCAGTATTTT. It encodes CASSGTTGLAGGLGTDTQYF.

This clone was detected only once. The chain employs TRBV14 and TRBJ2-3; D call uncertain. With 4 bases removed from V and 6 bases from J, the gap between germline ends came to 11 bases. This CDR3 is 13 amino acids long. Germline V CDR1 and CDR2: SGHDN, FVKESK. As DNA, the CDR3 is TGTGCCAGCAGCCCTACGGCATCGGATACGCAGTATTTT. Translation gives CASSPTASDTQYF.

This clone was seen once. The chain is built from TRBV7-2 and TRBJ2-7, with 8 bases lining up with TRBD2. V trimming: 3 bases; J trimming: 2 bases; junction bases outside the gene matches: 3. The germline gives CDR1 SGHTA, CDR2 FQGNSA. This CDR3 has 14 residues. In DNA form, the CDR3 reads TGTGCCAGCAGCTTCGGGACTAGACCCTACGAGCAGTACTTC. The encoded protein is CASSFGTRPYEQYF. Full variable domain (missing parts from reference TRBV7-2 and TRBJ2-7): GAGVSQSPSNKVTEKGKDVELRCDPISGHTALYWYRQSLGQGLEFLIYFQGNSAPDKSGLPSDRFSAERTGGSVSTLTIQRTQQEDSAVYLCASSFGTRPYEQYFGPGTRLTVT.

The gene calls are TRBV18 and TRBJ2-7, with D unclear. The CDR3 sequence is 13 residues long. Trimming shortened V by 3 bases and J by 7 bases, and 13 bases separated the two germline ends. Germline V gene data show CDR1 as KGHSH and CDR2 as LQKENI. The CDR3 spells CASSPKDGGEQYF. In DNA, the CDR3 is TGTGCCAGCTCACCTAAGGACGGCGGAGAGCAGTACTTC. Complete variable domain (other parts from reference TRBV18 and TRBJ2-7): NAGVMQNPRHLVRRRGQEARLRCSPMKGHSHVYWYRQLPEEGLKFMVYLQKENIIDESGMPKERFSAEFPKEGPSILRIQQVVRGDSAAYFCASSPKDGGEQYFGPGTRLTVT.

In this sample, this clone turned up a few times. In nucleotides, the CDR3 is TGCGCCAGCAGCTTTACAAGTGCTAACTATGGCTACACCTTC. It encodes CASSFTSANYGYTF. This chain links TRBV5-1 with TRBJ1-2, with D uncertain. The CDR3 spans 14 residues. CDR1 SGHRS and CDR2 YFSETQ come from the germline V gene. Trimming cost V 2 bases and J 0 bases, with 8 bases left between them.

V gene TRBV7-2 combines with J gene TRBJ2-3; 7 bases fit TRBD2. The germline V gene encodes CDR1 SGHTA and CDR2 FQGNSA. Unmatched junction bases numbered 3, after V lost 5 bases and J lost 4 bases. The CDR3 is 13 amino acids. The CDR3 loop reads CASSPGGPDTQYF. The CDR3, as DNA: TGTGCCAGCAGCCCGGGGGGACCAGATACGCAGTATTTT.